This T cell receptor (beta chain) derives from a study of blood T cells in healthy people across ages. Worth noting for this clonotype: Antigen: not known.

It was with a sample-barcoded 5' primer and a J-beta primer mix that a second PCR of about 6 to 12 cycles was run. Each cDNA molecule was tagged by a template-switch adaptor that had 12 random nucleotides. TCRdb called the 5' RACE reads again in MiXCR, with one record for every CDR3 protein. This sample has 1.5 million to 2 million distinct CDR3 sequences, with roughly 30% found just once. This CDR3 is built from 14 residues. Findings and limits, study-wide: The fall in TCR beta diversity per million T cells was roughly linear with age. TCR beta diversity was tightly associated with the proportion of naive T cells. Long-lived donors carried more naive CD4+ cells and greater diversity than aged donors.

Sequencing input: blood. This sequence was found in a woman between 25 and 40 years old in good health. This rearrangement joins TRBV21-1 to TRBJ2-7; TRBD1 is the table's D call, not checked against the DNA. TRBV21-1 is noted as a pseudogene. CDR3 coding DNA: TGTGCCAGCACCATCCGGGACAGGGTCTACGAGCAGTACTTC. It yields the protein CASTIRDRVYEQYF.